The 18 T cell receptor beta chains given below trace back to one sample, sequenced in a study of cytomegalovirus exposure and HLA in healthy donors. Use of 60 Vbeta and 13 Jbeta primers characterized the PCR. Profiling relied on immunoSEQ multiplex PCR, and the TCRdb table lists in-frame clones only, not all of them. The table shows 75,000 to 100,000 clones, with 65% to 75% occurring only once. Sequenced material: PBMCs. The receptors derive from a woman in her 70s in good health and CMV-seropositive.

The V and J genes are TRBV6-6 and TRBJ2-5, with 9 bases matching TRBD1. The CDR3 is made up of 16 amino acids. Germline loops: CDR1 MNHNY, CDR2 SVGAGI (reference sequence). With V trimmed by 6 bases and J by 5 bases, 13 bases remained unmatched. CDR3 residues: CASSPGQGSRTETQYF. DNA of the CDR3: TGTGCCAGCAGCCCAGGACAGGGGTCTCGTACGGAGACCCAGTACTTC.

The chain combines TRBV7-3 with TRBJ2-4, with D tentatively TRBD1 (5 bases). Germline assignment: CDR1 SGHTA and CDR2 FQGTGA. V lost 3 bases, J lost 9 bases, and 12 bases lay in between. The CDR3 has 13 amino acids. The chain's CDR3 is CASSFQLQGIQYF. The CDR3 coding sequence is TGTGCCAGCAGCTTCCAGCTTCAGGGCATTCAGTACTTC.

The gene calls are TRBV10-3 and TRBJ2-3, with 12 bases matching TRBD1. In germline, CDR1 is ENHRY, CDR2 SYGVKD. Losses at the gene ends were 10 bases for V and 4 bases for J; bases not matched to a gene: 6. This CDR3 is 14 amino acids long. CDR3 loop: CATQGTGGPDTQYF. The CDR3, as DNA: TGTGCCACCCAAGGGACAGGGGGCCCAGATACGCAGTATTTT.

This clone was detected only a few times. The chain employs TRBV15 and TRBJ2-6; D unclear. This CDR3 contains 18 residues. V shed 0 bases and J shed 0 bases, with 12 bases lying between them. Germline assignment: CDR1 LNHNV and CDR2 YYDKDF (reference sequence). As DNA, the CDR3 is TGTGCCACCAGCAGAGAGCAGGCGTCATACTCTGGGGCCAACGTCCTGACTTTC. It codes for CATSREQASYSGANVLTF.

The chain carries TRBV5-1 and TRBJ2-2; no definite D call. The CDR3 is 13 amino acids. The V end was cut by 4 bases, the J end by 5 bases, with 9 bases between. Germline CDR1 SGHRS, CDR2 YFSETQ. The chain's CDR3 is CASSISGTGELFF. In nucleotides, the CDR3 is TGCGCCAGCAGCATTTCCGGGACCGGGGAGCTGTTTTTT.

This chain links TRBV5-5 with TRBJ1-2; D gene ambiguous. The CDR3 extends over 13 amino acids. Germline CDR1 and CDR2: SGHKS and YYEKEE (reference sequence). The germline V and J ends were trimmed by 7 bases and 8 bases, with 18 bases remaining between them. The CDR3 DNA reads TGTGCCAGCGGCCGTGTGGGCGTTGAAGGCTACACCTTC. Its protein product is CASGRVGVEGYTF.

The V gene is TRBV18, the J gene TRBJ1-5; maybe TRBD1 (5 bases). Germline CDR1 and CDR2: KGHSH and LQKENI. V gave up 2 bases and J gave up 5 bases, with 7 bases separating them. The CDR3 has 13 amino acids. The CDR3 region is CASSPSRDQPQHF. The CDR3 DNA is TGTGCCAGCTCACCAAGCAGGGATCAGCCCCAGCATTTT.

As DNA, the CDR3 is TGTGCCAGCAGACAGGTCCCAAATGAGCAGTTCTTC. Translated, it gives CASRQVPNEQFF. The chain recombines TRBV7-8 with TRBJ2-1; tentative D call: TRBD1 (5 bases). Germline V gene data show CDR1 as SGHVS and CDR2 as FQNEAQ. The CDR3 consists of 12 residues. V was cut by 6 bases and J by 7 bases, with 10 bases left in between.

This chain's CDR3 is CASSDGQTGLRSEQFF. The CDR3 DNA is TGTGCCAGCAGTGATGGGCAAACAGGGTTGCGGAGTGAGCAGTTCTTC. The V gene is TRBV2, the J gene TRBJ2-1; D might be TRBD1 (6 bases). CDR3 length equals 16 residues. Trimming took off 3 bases at V and 9 bases at J, with 21 bases between the two ends. CDR1 SNHLY and CDR2 FYNNEI come from the germline V gene.

This clone was observed a few times. The gene calls are TRBV4-2 and TRBJ2-7; 8 nucleotides match TRBD1. V trimming: 3 bases; J trimming: 3 bases; junction bases outside the gene matches: 4. The CDR3 runs 14 residues. Germline V gene sequence: CDR1 LGHNA, CDR2 YNFKEQ. CDR3 bases: TGTGCCAGCAGCCACACAGGGACAGGCTACGAGCAGTACTTC. Protein: CASSHTGTGYEQYF.

The chain couples TRBV10-1 to TRBJ2-5; TRBD2 aligns across 9 bases. With the DNA end fitting TRBJ2-7 better, the J assignment may be wrong. The germline CDR1 and CDR2 sequences are WNHNN and SYGVQD (reference sequence). CDR3 size: 14 residues. CDR3: CASSEFSGSHEQYF. The CDR3 coding sequence is TGCGCCAGCAGTGAGTTTAGCGGGAGCCACGAGCAGTACTTC.

The V and J genes are TRBV9 and TRBJ1-2; no clear D gene. Germline V gives CDR1 SGDLS, CDR2 YYNGEE. The CDR3 totals 15 residues. V shed 0 bases and J shed 0 bases, with 9 bases lying between them. In nucleotides, the CDR3 is TGTGCCAGCAGCGTAGGCGGCAGCTCTAACTATGGCTACACCTTC. Translating it yields CASSVGGSSNYGYTF.

The J gene is TRBJ1-4, the V gene TRBV28; possibly TRBD1 for D (6 bases). Germline CDR1 reads MDHEN; CDR2 reads SYDVKM. Trimming removed 8 bases from V and 7 bases from J, with 14 bases in between. The CDR3 has 13 residues. The CDR3 is CASARGGTEKLFF. The CDR3 nucleotides are TGTGCCAGCGCTCGGGGGGGCACTGAAAAACTGTTTTTT.

V usage is TRBV4-1 and J usage is TRBJ1-4; 10 nucleotides agree with TRBD1. The J segment lost 8 bases and the V segment lost 1 base, leaving 4 bases of the junction unmatched. This CDR3 region has 15 residues. Looked up from germline, CDR1 is MGHRA and CDR2 is YSYEKL. The CDR3 DNA sequence: TGCGCCAGCAGCCAAGTCGGACAGGGGGGAGAAAAACTGTTTTTT. Translation: CASSQVGQGGEKLFF.

The rearrangement links TRBV9 to TRBJ2-3, with 8 bases lining up with TRBD1. The CDR3 is 15 amino acids. V lost 3 bases and J lost 3; bases outside the gene matches: 6. Germline V lookup: CDR1 SGDLS, CDR2 YYNGEE. The CDR3 DNA sequence: TGTGCCAGCAGCGCCTCGGGACAGGTAACAGATACGCAGTATTTT. Translated, it gives CASSASGQVTDTQYF.

The chain has TRBV7-3 and TRBJ2-2; TRBD2 agrees at 8 bases. Germline V gives CDR1 SGHTA, CDR2 FQGTGA. The V and J ends lost 4 bases and 2 bases, in that order; junction bases with no gene match: 3. This CDR3 has 15 amino acids. CDR3 amino acids: CASSSGGGNTGELFF. The CDR3 bases are TGTGCCAGCAGCTCGGGAGGGGGAAACACCGGGGAGCTGTTTTTT.

V is TRBV2 and J is TRBJ1-4; D may be TRBD1 (6 bases). The V end was cut by 8 bases, the J end by 0 bases, with 13 bases between. This CDR3 region has 15 residues. Germline V lookup: CDR1 SNHLY, CDR2 FYNNEI. The CDR3 region has the DNA TGTGCCAGCGTCCGGGACACATCAACTAATGAAAAACTGTTTTTT. It is translated as CASVRDTSTNEKLFF.

The chain uses TRBV6-5 and TRBJ1-2; TRBD1 matches 7 bases. V lost 0 bases, J lost 4 bases, and 2 bases stayed unmatched. In germline, CDR1 is MNHEY, CDR2 SVGAGI. This CDR3 region has 14 residues. The CDR3: CASSYSSGGYGYTF. CDR3 DNA: TGTGCCAGCAGTTACTCGTCAGGGGGCTATGGCTACACCTTC.